Detailed here is one T cell receptor beta chain. The sample belongs to a study of blood T cell repertoires in COVID-19. Study at large: T cells, B-cell-depleted T cells, or PBMCs supplied cDNA or gDNA.

Per the original methods: Reference gene primer amplification gave estimated nucleated cell counts. Using immunoSEQ multiplex PCR, the repertoire was profiled, and TCRdb retains in-frame clones only, with some absent. The D gene and trimming were derived from the DNA, and the V and J assignments and clone size from that table. The data hold roughly 170,000 clones, with around nine tenths observed a single time. The CDR3 loop spans 14 amino acids. Germline V gene sequence: CDR1 SNHLY, CDR2 FYNNEI. Trimming at V came to 6 bases and at J to 7 bases, leaving 8 bases not matched to a gene. This TCR derives from a woman in her late teens or twenties who had recovered from COVID-19. V and J are TRBV2 and TRBJ2-4; 8 nucleotides match TRBD1. Sequenced material: peripheral blood. In nucleotides, the CDR3 is TGTGCCAGCAGCGAATCTCGACAGGGGAACATTCAGTACTTC. This gives the protein CASSESRQGNIQYF.